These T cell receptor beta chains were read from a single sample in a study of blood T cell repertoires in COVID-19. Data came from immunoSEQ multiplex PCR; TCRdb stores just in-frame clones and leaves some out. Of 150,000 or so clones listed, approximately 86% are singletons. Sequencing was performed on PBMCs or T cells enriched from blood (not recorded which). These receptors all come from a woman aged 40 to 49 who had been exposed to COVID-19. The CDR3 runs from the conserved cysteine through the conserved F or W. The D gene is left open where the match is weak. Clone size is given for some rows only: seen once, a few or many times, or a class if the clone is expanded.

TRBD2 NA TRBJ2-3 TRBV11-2 TGTGCCAGCAGCTTACAGGGACTAGCAACAGATACGCAGTATTTT CASSLQGLATDTQYF
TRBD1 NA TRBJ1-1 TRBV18 TGTGCCAGCTCCAACCTACAGGGACAGGGGAACACTGAAGCTTTCTTT CASSNLQGQGNTEAFF
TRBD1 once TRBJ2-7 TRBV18 TGTGCCAGCTCACCACCGAAGTCGGGACAGGCGCGCTACGAGCAGTACTTC CASSPPKSGQARYEQYF
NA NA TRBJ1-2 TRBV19 TGTGCCAGTAGTGGATCTCGGGGCTATGGCTACACCTTC CASSGSRGYGYTF
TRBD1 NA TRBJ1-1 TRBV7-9 TGTGCCAGCAGCAACCAGGGGGGCGAGAACACTGAAGCTTTCTTT CASSNQGGENTEAFF
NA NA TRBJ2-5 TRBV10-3 TGTGCCATCAGTGAAGAGGAGACCCAGTACTTC CAISEEETQYF
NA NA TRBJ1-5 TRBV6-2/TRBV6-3 TGTGCCAGCAGTTACTGGGGGCTCAATCAGCCCCAGCATTTT CASSYWGLNQPQHF
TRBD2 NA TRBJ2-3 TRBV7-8 TGTGCCTCGGGACTAGCGGGAAGTTTTTTAGATACGCAGTATTTT CASGLAGSFLDTQYF
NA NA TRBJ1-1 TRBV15 TGTGCCACCAGCAGAGATGGGGCAATGAACACTGAAGCTTTCTTT CATSRDGAMNTEAFF
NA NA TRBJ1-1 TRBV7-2 TGTGCCAGCAGTTTAAGCGTGAACACTGAAGCTTTCTTT CASSLSVNTEAFF
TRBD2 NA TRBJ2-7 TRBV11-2 TGTGCCAGCAGCTTATCCCGGGGGGGTCCCTACGAGCAGTACTTC CASSLSRGGPYEQYF
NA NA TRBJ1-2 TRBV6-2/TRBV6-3 TGTGCCAGCAGTTTCCTTGGGTCGGACTTAAAGAGGGATGGCTACACCTTC CASSFLGSDLKRDGYTF
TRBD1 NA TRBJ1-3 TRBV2 TGTGCCAGCAGAGACAGGGGAGGCGCTGGAAACACCATATATTTT CASRDRGGAGNTIYF
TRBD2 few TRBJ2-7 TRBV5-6 TGTGCCAGCAGCTCACCCGGGACTAGCGGACAAAGCGGGCTCGAGCAGTACTTC CASSSPGTSGQSGLEQYF
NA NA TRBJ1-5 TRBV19 TGTGCCAGTAGTATCGACAGGAATAGCAATCAGCCCCAGCATTTT CASSIDRNSNQPQHF
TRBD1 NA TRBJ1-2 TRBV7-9 TGTGCCAGCAGCTTAAAGGACAGGGTTAGCGGCTACACCTTC CASSLKDRVSGYTF
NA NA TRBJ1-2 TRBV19 NA CASTSGQERRGYTF
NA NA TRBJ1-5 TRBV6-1 TGTGCCAGCAGTGAAGGGGGCTCCCAGCCCCAGCATTTT CASSEGGSQPQHF
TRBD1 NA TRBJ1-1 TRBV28 TGTGCCAGCGTCCGGGACAGGCCAAACACTGAAGCTTTCTTT CASVRDRPNTEAFF
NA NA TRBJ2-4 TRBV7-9 TGTGCCAGCAGCTTAGCGGATGGGGGGTTAGCCAAAAACATTCAGTACTTC CASSLADGGLAKNIQYF
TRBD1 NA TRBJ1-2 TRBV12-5 TGTGCTAGTGGTTTGGTACACTTTTCGGACAGGGGGTTTGTACCGGGTGGCTACACCTTC CASGLVHFSDRGFVPGGYTF
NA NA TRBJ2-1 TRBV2 TGTGCCAGCATTGGAACGGCGGAGGATGAGCAGTTCTTC CASIGTAEDEQFF
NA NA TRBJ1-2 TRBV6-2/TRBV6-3 TGTGCCAGCAGCCCCGGGAACATCGGCTACACCTTC CASSPGNIGYTF
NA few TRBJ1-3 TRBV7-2 TGTGCCAGCATGGACAGAAGCTCTGGAAACACCATATATTTT CASMDRSSGNTIYF
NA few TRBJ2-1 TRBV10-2 TGCGCCAGCAGTGAGTTGTCGTCGGAGCAGTTCTTC CASSELSSEQFF
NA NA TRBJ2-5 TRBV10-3 TGTGCCATCAGTGGGGGACTTACTCAAGAGACCCAGTACTTC CAISGGLTQETQYF
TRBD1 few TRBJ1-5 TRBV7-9 TGTGCCAGCAGCTTAGACAGGGGAGGTACGAGCAATCAGCCCCAGCATTTT CASSLDRGGTSNQPQHF
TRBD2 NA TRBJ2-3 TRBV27 TGTGCCAGCAGTCCCCTTTCATCTAGCGGGGATACGCAGTATTTT CASSPLSSSGDTQYF
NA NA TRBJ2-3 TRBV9 TGTGCCAGCAGCCACGAGCCCGATACGCAGTATTTT CASSHEPDTQYF
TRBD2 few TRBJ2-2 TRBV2 TGTGCCAGCAGGGGTGGCGGGAGTCGGGCCGGGGAGCTGTTTTTT CASRGGGSRAGELFF
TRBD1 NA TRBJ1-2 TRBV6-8 TGTGCCAGCAGTTATGTCTTACCTCCATTGACAGGGGGCAACTATGGCTACACCTTC CASSYVLPPLTGGNYGYTF
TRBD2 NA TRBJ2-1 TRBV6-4 TGTGCCAGCAGTGAGCTCGGGACTAGGGGCAGGAATGAGCAGTTCTTC CASSELGTRGRNEQFF
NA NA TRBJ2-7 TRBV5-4 TGTGCCAGCAGCTTGGACAGGGATGCCTCCTACGAGCAGTACTTC CASSLDRDASYEQYF
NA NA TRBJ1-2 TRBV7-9 TGTGCCAGCAGCTTGGGGCAGGGCACCTCTTATGGCTACACCTTC CASSLGQGTSYGYTF
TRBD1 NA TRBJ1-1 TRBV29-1 TGCAGCGTCGTTGACAGGGCGGACACTGAAGCTTTCTTT CSVVDRADTEAFF
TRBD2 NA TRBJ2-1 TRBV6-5 TGTGCCAGCAGTTACCCAACCGGGACTAGCGGGAGCGAGCAGTTCTTC CASSYPTGTSGSEQFF
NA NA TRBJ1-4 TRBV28 TGTGCCAGCAGTACTCAACAGGGTGGAAGTGAAAAACTGTTTTTT CASSTQQGGSEKLFF
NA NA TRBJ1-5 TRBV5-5 TGTGCCAGCAGCGGGGACATCAATCAGCCCCAGCATTTT CASSGDINQPQHF
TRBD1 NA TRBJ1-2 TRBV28 TGTGCCAGCAGTCGGACAGGGGGTAACTATGGCTACACCTTC CASSRTGGNYGYTF
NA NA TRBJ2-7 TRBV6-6 TGTGCCAGCAGGCACCCACAGGGACACGAGCAGTACTTC CASRHPQGHEQYF
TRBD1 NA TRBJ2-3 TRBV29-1 TGCAGCGTTGAAGATCGTCGACAGGGTGATGGCACAGATACGCAGTATTTT CSVEDRRQGDGTDTQYF
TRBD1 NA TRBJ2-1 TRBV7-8 TGTGCCAGCAGCCCGGGACAGGGAGCTGAGCAGTTCTTC CASSPGQGAEQFF
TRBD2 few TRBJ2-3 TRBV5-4 TGTGCCAGCCCGCAGCGGGGGGGCCTGAATACGCAGTATTTT CASPQRGGLNTQYF
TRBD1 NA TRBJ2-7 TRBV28 TGTGCCAGCACCCGTATGGGACAGGGGGCCAATTACGAGCAGTACTTC CASTRMGQGANYEQYF
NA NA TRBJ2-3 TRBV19 TGTGCCAGTAGAAGCGGAGAGACTAGCACAGATACGCAGTATTTT CASRSGETSTDTQYF
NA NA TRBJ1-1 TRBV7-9 TGTGCCAGCAGCTTAGTCTTAAGGGGACTTCCCGAAGCTTTCTTT CASSLVLRGLPEAFF
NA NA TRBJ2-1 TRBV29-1 TGCAGCGTTGAATACGTATATGGAGGGAATGAGCAGTTCTTC CSVEYVYGGNEQFF
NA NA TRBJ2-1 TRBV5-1 TGCGCCAGCACCCAGGAGGGTCGCGATGAGCAGTTCTTC CASTQEGRDEQFF
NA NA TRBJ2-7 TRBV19 TGTGCCAGTAGCGGTCAGGGAGGTTCCTACGAGCAGTACTTC CASSGQGGSYEQYF
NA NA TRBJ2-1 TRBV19 TGTGCCAGTAGTATAGCCCCGAGCTCCTACAATGAGCAGTTCTTC CASSIAPSSYNEQFF
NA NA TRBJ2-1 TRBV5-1 TGCGCCAGCACGCGGGGTCACAATGAGCAGTTCTTC CASTRGHNEQFF
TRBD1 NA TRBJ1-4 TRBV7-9 TGTGCCAGCAGCTTAGTTCGGACAGGGGGCGGAGGTGAAAAACTGTTTTTT CASSLVRTGGGGEKLFF
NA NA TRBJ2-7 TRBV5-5 TGTGCCAGCAGCGCGGGACAGATCTACGAGCAGTACTTC CASSAGQIYEQYF
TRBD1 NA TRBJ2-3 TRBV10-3 TGTGCCATCAGTGATCCGGGACAGGGCAGCACAGATACGCAGTATTTT CAISDPGQGSTDTQYF
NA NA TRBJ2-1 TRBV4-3 TGCGCCAGCAGCCTTAGGGGAATCAGCTCCTACAATGAGCAGTTCTTC CASSLRGISSYNEQFF